Presented here are 15 T cell receptor beta chains from one specimen sequenced in a study of blood T cells in healthy people across ages. PCR was performed a second time for about 7 to 12 cycles using a sample-barcoded 5' primer and a J-beta primer mix. TCRdb passed the 5' RACE reads through MiXCR, listing each CDR3 protein once. This repertoire shows 1 million to 1.2 million distinct CDR3 sequences, about two fifths found once; its top ten account for about 12%. The sequenced sample was blood. These receptors all stem from a man between 18 and 29 years old in good health.

The chain carries TRBV20-1 and TRBJ1-4; possible D gene TRBD1, 6 bases. Germline CDR1 reads DFQATT; CDR2 reads SNEGSKA (reference sequence). V was pared by 6 bases and J by 7 bases, with 15 bases between. The CDR3 is made up of 13 amino acids. Here the CDR3 reads CSANRVEAEKLFF. The CDR3 nucleotides read TGCAGTGCCAACAGGGTGGAAGCTGAAAAACTGTTTTTT.

Ten or more counts support this clonotype. V is TRBV6-5 and J is TRBJ1-1, with TRBD1 matching 11 bases. V was pared by 8 bases and J by 4 bases, with 6 bases of the junction left unmatched. The CDR3 spans 14 residues. Germline V gene lookup returns CDR1 MNHEY and CDR2 SVGAGI. This CDR3 is CASSGTGGSTEAFF. The CDR3 DNA reads TGTGCCAGCTCCGGGACAGGGGGTTCCACTGAAGCTTTCTTT.

This sequence joins TRBV9 and TRBJ1-2; 11 nucleotides agree with TRBD1. This CDR3 comprises 14 residues. Germline CDR1 and CDR2: SGDLS and YYNGEE. The trim removed 3 bases at V and 10 bases at J, leaving 8 bases unmatched. The CDR3 spells CASSDFLGQGVYTF. The CDR3 nucleotides read TGTGCCAGCAGCGATTTTCTGGGACAGGGGGTCTACACCTTC.

This clonotype was seen only a few times. The chain combines TRBV3-1 with TRBJ2-3; no reliable D call. The CDR3 covers 14 residues. Germline-derived CDR1 and CDR2 are LGHDT and YNNKEL (reference sequence). V shed 5 bases and J shed 6 bases, with 15 bases lying between them. The CDR3 loop reads CASSNIESYDTQYF. In DNA form, the CDR3 reads TGTGCCAGCAGCAATATCGAAAGTTACGATACGCAGTATTTT.

CDR3 residues: CASSQGGTGQNTEAFF. CDR3 DNA: TGTGCCAGCAGCCAAGGGGGGACAGGGCAGAACACTGAAGCTTTCTTT. The rearrangement joins TRBV4-2 to TRBJ1-1; 9 bases are a match to TRBD1. This CDR3 region has 16 residues. V was clipped by 1 base and J by 1 base; unmatched bases: 4. The V gene's germline CDR1 is LGHNA and CDR2 YNFKEQ.

The chain employs TRBV12-3 or TRBV12-4 and TRBJ2-1, with D hard to call. There are 15 residues in the CDR3. Trimming removed 7 bases from V and 0 bases from J, with 13 bases in between. The CDR3: CASTLAQSSYNEQFF. DNA of the CDR3: TGTGCCAGCACCCTTGCACAGAGCTCCTACAATGAGCAGTTCTTC.

The J gene is TRBJ2-1, the V gene TRBV20-1, with 12 bases lining up with TRBD2. Germline trimming cut 3 bases from V and 4 bases from J; bases unmatched to any gene: 4. The CDR3 is 15 amino acids. Germline V gene sequence: CDR1 DFQATT, CDR2 SNEGSKA (reference sequence). CDR3 amino acids: CSARGLAGWYNEQFF. The CDR3 DNA sequence: TGCAGTGCTAGGGGACTAGCGGGTTGGTACAATGAGCAGTTCTTC.

This clonotype was recorded many times. V and J are TRBV27 and TRBJ2-1; D gene ambiguous. This CDR3 has 14 amino acids. The germline CDR1 and CDR2 sequences are MNHEY and SMNVEV (reference sequence). The V gene lost 5 bases and the J gene lost 2 bases, with 10 bases spanning the gap. The CDR3 is CASSRTGPYNEQFF. The DNA for the CDR3 is TGTGCCAGCAGTCGAACGGGCCCCTACAATGAGCAGTTCTTC.

Only a few counts were recorded for this clonotype. At one end the junction does not follow the germline gene, possibly because of a read error. V gene TRBV7-2 combines with J gene TRBJ2-5; D not resolved. Germline V gives CDR1 SGHTA, CDR2 FQGNSA. CDR3 size: 14 residues. The chain's CDR3 is CAISLVGTQETQYF. The CDR3 DNA sequence: TGTGCCATCAGCTTAGTCGGAACCCAAGAGACCCAGTACTTC.

This clonotype appeared a few times. The J gene is TRBJ1-2, the V gene TRBV5-1; the D is unclear. The CDR3 totals 14 residues. V gave up 2 bases and J gave up 2 bases, with 10 bases separating them. Germline values: CDR1 SGHRS, CDR2 YFSETQ. The CDR3 nucleotides are TGCGCCAGCAGCTTCCAGACGGGGAACTATGGCTACACCTTC. Translation gives CASSFQTGNYGYTF.

This clonotype showed up just a few times. J is TRBJ1-2 and V is TRBV2, with D tentatively TRBD1 (6 bases). The CDR3 is 13 amino acids. V was cut by 2 bases and J by 7 bases, with 11 bases left in between. Germline lookup yields CDR1 SNHLY and CDR2 FYNNEI. CDR3 protein: CASSESRGGGYTF. For the CDR3, the DNA is TGTGCCAGCAGTGAAAGTCGAGGGGGTGGCTACACCTTC. The full variable domain, completed using reference TRBV2 and TRBJ1-2, is EPEVTQTPSHQVTQMGQEVILRCVPISNHLYFYWYRQILGQKVEFLVSFYNNEISEKSEIFDDQFSVERPDGSNFTLKIRSTKLEDSAMYFCASSESRGGGYTFGSGTRLTVV.

The V gene is TRBV7-2, the J gene TRBJ2-3; D remains ambiguous. The CDR3 sequence is 13 residues long. Germline V gene lookup returns CDR1 SGHTA and CDR2 FQGNSA. Trimming cost V 5 bases and J 6 bases, with 12 bases left between them. The CDR3 nucleotides read TGTGCCAGCAGCCACAACAGTTTGGATACGCAGTATTTT. This codes for CASSHNSLDTQYF.

This clonotype was counted between two and nine times. The V call is TRBV4-1, the J call TRBJ1-4; D is undetermined. Trimming took off 4 bases at V and 5 bases at J, with 11 bases between the two ends. From germline, CDR1 is MGHRA and CDR2 YSYEKL. The CDR3 is 14 residues long. The CDR3 loop reads CASSRVQRNEKLFF. CDR3 coding DNA: TGCGCCAGCAGCCGCGTACAGCGCAATGAAAAACTGTTTTTT.

The chain uses TRBV4-3 and TRBJ2-2, with D tentatively TRBD1 (5 bases). V was trimmed by 0 bases and J by 5 bases, leaving 7 bases between them. Germline CDR1 LGHNA, CDR2 YSLEER. The CDR3 totals 14 residues. For the CDR3, the DNA is TGCGCCAGCAGCCAAGATTGGACAACCGGGGAGCTGTTTTTT. Translated: CASSQDWTTGELFF.

This clonotype was found many times. The genes are TRBV20-1 and TRBJ2-1; D not certain. CDR3 length equals 10 residues. Germline lookup yields CDR1 DFQATT and CDR2 SNEGSKA (reference sequence). V lost 4 bases to trimming and J lost 7 bases, with 5 bases between them. This CDR3 is CSATVNEQFF. The CDR3 nucleotides are TGCAGTGCTACTGTTAATGAGCAGTTCTTC.